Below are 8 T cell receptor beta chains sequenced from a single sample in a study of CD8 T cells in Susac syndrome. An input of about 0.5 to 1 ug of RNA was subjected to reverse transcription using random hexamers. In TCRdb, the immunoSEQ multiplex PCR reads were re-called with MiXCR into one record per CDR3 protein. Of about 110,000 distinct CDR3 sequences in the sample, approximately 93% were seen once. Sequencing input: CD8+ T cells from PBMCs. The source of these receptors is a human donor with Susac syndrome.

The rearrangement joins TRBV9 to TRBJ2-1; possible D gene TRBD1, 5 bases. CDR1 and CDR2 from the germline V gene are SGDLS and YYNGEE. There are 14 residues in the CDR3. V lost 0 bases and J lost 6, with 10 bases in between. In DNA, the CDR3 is TGTGCCAGCAGCGTAGTCGGCACAGGCAATGAGCAGTTCTTC. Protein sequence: CASSVVGTGNEQFF. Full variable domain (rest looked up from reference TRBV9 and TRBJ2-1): DSGVTQTPKHLITATGQRVTLRCSPRSGDLSVYWYQQSLDQGLQFLIQYYNGEERAKGNILERFSAQQFPDLHSELNLSSLELGDSALYFCASSVVGTGNEQFFGPGTRLTVL.

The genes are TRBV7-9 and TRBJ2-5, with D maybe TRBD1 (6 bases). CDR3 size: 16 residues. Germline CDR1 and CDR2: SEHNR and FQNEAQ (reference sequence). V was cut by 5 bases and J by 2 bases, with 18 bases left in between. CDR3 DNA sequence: TGTGCCAGCAGCGGATCGGGCAGGGGTTCTCAAGAGACCCAGTACTTC. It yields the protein CASSGSGRGSQETQYF.

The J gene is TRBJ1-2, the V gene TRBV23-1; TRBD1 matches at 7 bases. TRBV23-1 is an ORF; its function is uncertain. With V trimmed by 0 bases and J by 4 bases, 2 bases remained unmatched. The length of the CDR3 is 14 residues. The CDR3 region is CASSQSRQGYGYTF. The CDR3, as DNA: TGCGCCAGCAGTCAATCGAGACAGGGCTATGGCTACACCTTC.

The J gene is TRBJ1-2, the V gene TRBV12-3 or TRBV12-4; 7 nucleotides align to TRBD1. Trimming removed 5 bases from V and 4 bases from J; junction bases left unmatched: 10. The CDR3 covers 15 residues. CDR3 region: CASSPSRDSLYGYTF. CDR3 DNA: TGTGCCAGCAGTCCCTCCCGGGACAGTCTCTATGGCTACACCTTC.

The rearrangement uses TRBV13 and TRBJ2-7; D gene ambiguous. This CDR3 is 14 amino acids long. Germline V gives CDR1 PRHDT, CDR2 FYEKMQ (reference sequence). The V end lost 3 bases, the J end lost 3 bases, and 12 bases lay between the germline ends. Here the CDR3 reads CASSFSSDGYEQYF. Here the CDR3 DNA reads TGTGCCAGCAGCTTCTCCAGCGACGGCTACGAGCAGTACTTC.

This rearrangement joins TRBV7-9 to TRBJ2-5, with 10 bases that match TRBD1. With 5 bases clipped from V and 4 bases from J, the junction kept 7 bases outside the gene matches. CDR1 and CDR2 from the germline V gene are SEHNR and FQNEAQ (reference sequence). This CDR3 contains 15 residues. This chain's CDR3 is CASSTLTGGTETQYF. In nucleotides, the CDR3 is TGTGCCAGCAGCACACTGACAGGGGGCACAGAGACCCAGTACTTC.

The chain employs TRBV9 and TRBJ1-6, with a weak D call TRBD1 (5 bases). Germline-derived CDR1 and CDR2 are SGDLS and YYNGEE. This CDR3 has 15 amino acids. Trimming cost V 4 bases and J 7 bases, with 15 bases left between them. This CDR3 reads CASSPPSGANSPLHF. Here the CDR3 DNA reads TGTGCCAGCAGCCCGCCATCCGGGGCGAATTCACCCCTCCACTTT. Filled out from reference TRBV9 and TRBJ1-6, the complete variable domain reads DSGVTQTPKHLITATGQRVTLRCSPRSGDLSVYWYQQSLDQGLQFLIQYYNGEERAKGNILERFSAQQFPDLHSELNLSSLELGDSALYFCASSPPSGANSPLHFGNGTRLTVT.

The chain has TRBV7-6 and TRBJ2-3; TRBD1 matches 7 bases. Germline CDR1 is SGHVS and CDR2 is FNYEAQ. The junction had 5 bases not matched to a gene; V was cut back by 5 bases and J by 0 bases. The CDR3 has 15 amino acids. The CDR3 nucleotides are TGTGCCAGCAGCCAAGGGACAGATAGCACAGATACGCAGTATTTT. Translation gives CASSQGTDSTDTQYF.